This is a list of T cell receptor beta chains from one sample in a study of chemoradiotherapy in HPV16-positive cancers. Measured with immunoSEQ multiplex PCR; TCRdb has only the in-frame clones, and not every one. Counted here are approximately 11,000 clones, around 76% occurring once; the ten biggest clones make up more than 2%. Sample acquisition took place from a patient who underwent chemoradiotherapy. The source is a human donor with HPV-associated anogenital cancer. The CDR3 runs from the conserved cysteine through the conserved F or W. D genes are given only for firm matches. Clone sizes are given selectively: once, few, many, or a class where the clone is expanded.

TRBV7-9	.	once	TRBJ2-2	TGTGCCAGCACCACGTATACAGGGTATTGGCGGGACACCGGGGAGCTGTTTTTT	CASTTYTGYWRDTGELFF
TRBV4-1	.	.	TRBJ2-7	TGCGCCAGCAGCCGATCCTACGGGGGATCCTACGAGCAGTACTTC	CASSRSYGGSYEQYF
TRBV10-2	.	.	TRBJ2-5	TGCGCCAGCAGGGAGTCCGCCGGGGAGACCCAGTACTTC	CASRESAGETQYF
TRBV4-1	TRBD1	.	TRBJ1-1	TGCGCCAGCAGCCCCCAGCCCCTGACAGGGTTGAGGACTGAAGCTTTCTTT	CASSPQPLTGLRTEAFF
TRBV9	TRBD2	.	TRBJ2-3	TGTGCCAGCAGCCTCCGGGACTATCAATTGGGGGTGGATACGCAGTATTTT	CASSLRDYQLGVDTQYF
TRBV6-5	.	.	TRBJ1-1	TGTGCCAGCAGTTACGAGACCAGGGGAAAACGCACTGAAGCTTTCTTT	CASSYETRGKRTEAFF
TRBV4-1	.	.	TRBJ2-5	TGCGCCAGCAGCCCCGGGGAGACCCAGTACTTC	CASSPGETQYF
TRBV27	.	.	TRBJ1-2	TGTGCCAGCAGTTTTAGTCAGGGCCCTCGGGGCTACACCTTC	CASSFSQGPRGYTF
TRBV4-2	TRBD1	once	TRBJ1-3	TGTGCCAGCAGCCGACAGGGAAGGGTCTCTGGAAACACCATATATTTT	CASSRQGRVSGNTIYF
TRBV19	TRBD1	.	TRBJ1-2	TGTGCCAGTAGTATAGGGCACAGGGGGGGGTATGGCTACACCTTC	CASSIGHRGGYGYTF
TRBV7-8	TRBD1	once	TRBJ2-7	TGTGCCAGCAGCTTTGACAGGGGGAGAGCTATGGTCCACGAGCAGTACTTC	CASSFDRGRAMVHEQYF
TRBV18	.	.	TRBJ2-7	TGTGCCAGCTCACCACCCTCGGGGGCCTACGAGCAGTACTTC	CASSPPSGAYEQYF
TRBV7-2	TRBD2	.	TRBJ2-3	TGTGCCAGCAGCCCCGGGACTAGCGGGGGGGCAGATACGCAGTATTTT	CASSPGTSGGADTQYF
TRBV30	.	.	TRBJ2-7	TGTGCCTGGAGCCCGGGGAACACCTACGAGCAGTACTTC	CAWSPGNTYEQYF
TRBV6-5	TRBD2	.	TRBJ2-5	TGTGCCAGCAGGCGACTAGCGGGGATTCAGACCCAGTACTTC	CASRRLAGIQTQYF
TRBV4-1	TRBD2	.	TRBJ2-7	TGCGCCAGCAGCCTCGGGGGGGGTGGTGCAGCCTACGAGCAGTACTTC	CASSLGGGGAAYEQYF
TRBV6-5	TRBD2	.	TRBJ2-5	TGTGCCAGCAAAGGCGGGGGACAGACCCAGTACTTC	CASKGGGQTQYF
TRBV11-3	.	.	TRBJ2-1	TGTGCCAGCAGCCCACTTGGGGACGGGAATTGGAATGAGCAGTTCTTC	CASSPLGDGNWNEQFF
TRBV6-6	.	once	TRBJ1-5	TGTGCCAGCTGCCTTGGGGGCGTCGGCAATCAGCCCCAGCATTTT	CASCLGGVGNQPQHF
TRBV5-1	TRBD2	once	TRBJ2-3	TGCGCCAGCAGGCTAGCGGGGGGGAGCACAGATACGCAGTATTTT	CASRLAGGSTDTQYF
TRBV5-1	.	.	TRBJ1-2	TGCGCCAGCAGAGGGGACGGGGGCAACTATGGCTACACCTTC	CASRGDGGNYGYTF
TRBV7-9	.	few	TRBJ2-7	TGTGCCAGCAGCTTAAAAAGGGGCGGAGAGCAGTACTTC	CASSLKRGGEQYF
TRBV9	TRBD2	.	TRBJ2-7	TGTGCCAGCAGCGATGGGGGGGGAGCCTACGAGCAGTACTTC	CASSDGGGAYEQYF
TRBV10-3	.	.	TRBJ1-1	TGTGCCATCAGTGTCGGCCTTATGAACACTGAAGCTTTCTTT	CAISVGLMNTEAFF
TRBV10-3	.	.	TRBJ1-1	TGTGCCGTGGGACGGCTGAACACTGAAGCTTTCTTT	CAVGRLNTEAFF
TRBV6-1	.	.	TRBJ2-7	TGTGCCAGCACCGAAGGTTTGGGACGCTACGAGCAGTACTTC	CASTEGLGRYEQYF
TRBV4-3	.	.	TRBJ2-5	TGCGCCAGCAGCCAGGGGCGGGACACCCTAGGGGAGACCCAGTACTTC	CASSQGRDTLGETQYF
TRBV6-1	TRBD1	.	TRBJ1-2	TGTGCCAGTACAGGGGGCCGGTATGGCTACACCTTC	CASTGGRYGYTF
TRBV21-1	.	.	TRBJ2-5	TGTGCCAGCAGCAAAGCACAGGGACCGGGAGAGACCCAGTACTTC	CASSKAQGPGETQYF
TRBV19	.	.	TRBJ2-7	TGTGCCACCAGTATGGGGAGGGGGAACGAGCAGTACTTC	CATSMGRGNEQYF
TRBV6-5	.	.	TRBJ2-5	TGTGCCAGCAGGCTAGGACAAGAGACCCAGTACTTC	CASRLGQETQYF